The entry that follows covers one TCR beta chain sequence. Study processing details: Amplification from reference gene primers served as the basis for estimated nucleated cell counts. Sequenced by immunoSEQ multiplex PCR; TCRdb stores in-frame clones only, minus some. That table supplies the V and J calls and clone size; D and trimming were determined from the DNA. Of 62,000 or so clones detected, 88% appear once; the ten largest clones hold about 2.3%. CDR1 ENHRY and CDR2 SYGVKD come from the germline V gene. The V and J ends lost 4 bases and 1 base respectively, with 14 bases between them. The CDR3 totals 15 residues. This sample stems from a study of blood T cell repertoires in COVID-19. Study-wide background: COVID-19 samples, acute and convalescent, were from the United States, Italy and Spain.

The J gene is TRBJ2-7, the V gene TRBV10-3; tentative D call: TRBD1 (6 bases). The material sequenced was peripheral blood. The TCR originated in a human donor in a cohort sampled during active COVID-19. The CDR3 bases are TGTGCCATCAGTGCGTTTTCCACAGGGTCCTACGAGCAGTACTTC. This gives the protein CAISAFSTGSYEQYF.